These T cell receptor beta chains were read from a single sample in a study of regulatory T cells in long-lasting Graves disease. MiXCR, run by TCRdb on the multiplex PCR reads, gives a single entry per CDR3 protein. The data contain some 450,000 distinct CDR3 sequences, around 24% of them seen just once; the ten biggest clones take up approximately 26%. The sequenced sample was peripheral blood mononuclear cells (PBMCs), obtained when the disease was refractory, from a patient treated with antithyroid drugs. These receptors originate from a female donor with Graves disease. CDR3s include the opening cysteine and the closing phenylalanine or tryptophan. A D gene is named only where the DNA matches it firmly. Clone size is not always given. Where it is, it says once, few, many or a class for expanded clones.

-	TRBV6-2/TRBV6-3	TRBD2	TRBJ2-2	CASSEQAGAAGELFF	TGTGCCAGCAGTGAACAAGCGGGAGCGGCCGGGGAGCTGTTTTTT
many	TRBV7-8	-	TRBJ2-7	CASSLANSYEQYF	TGTGCCAGCAGCTTAGCGAACTCCTACGAGCAGTACTTC
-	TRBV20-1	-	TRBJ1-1	CSARRGSTGWLNTEAFF	TGCAGTGCTAGGAGGGGGTCCACAGGGTGGTTGAACACTGAAGCTTTCTTT
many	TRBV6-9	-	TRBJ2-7	CASSSDSVGEQYF	TGTGCCAGCAGTTCAGACTCGGTCGGCGAGCAGTACTTC
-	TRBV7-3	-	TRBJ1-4	CASSQTGSPNEKLFF	TGTGCCAGCAGCCAAACAGGGTCGCCTAATGAAAAACTGTTTTTT
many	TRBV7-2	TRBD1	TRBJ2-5	CASSSTAHNRGQETQYF	TGTGCCAGCAGCTCCACCGCGCATAACAGGGGCCAAGAGACCCAGTACTTC
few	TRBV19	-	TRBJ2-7	CASSIDAGSYEQYF	TGTGCCAGTAGTATAGATGCAGGCTCCTACGAGCAGTACTTC
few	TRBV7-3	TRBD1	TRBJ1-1	CASRGDRGGEAFF	TGTGCCAGCAGGGGGGACAGGGGAGGTGAAGCTTTCTTT
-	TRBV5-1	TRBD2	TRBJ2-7	CASSLSLAGGQEQYF	TGCGCCAGCAGCTTAAGTCTAGCGGGAGGTCAGGAGCAGTACTTC
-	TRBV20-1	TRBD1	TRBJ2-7	CSARDPGTGGYEQYF	TGCAGTGCTAGAGATCCCGGGACAGGGGGCTACGAGCAGTACTTC
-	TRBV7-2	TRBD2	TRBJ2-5	CASRQSGSGQETQYF	TGTGCCAGCAGACAGAGCGGGAGTGGGCAAGAGACCCAGTACTTC
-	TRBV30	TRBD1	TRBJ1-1	CAWKISGTGYDTEAFF	TGTGCCTGGAAGATAAGCGGGACAGGGTACGACACTGAAGCTTTCTTT
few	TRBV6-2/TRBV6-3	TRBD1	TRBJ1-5	CASSQPSTGTHQPQHF	TGTGCCAGCAGCCAACCGTCGACAGGGACCCATCAGCCCCAGCATTTT
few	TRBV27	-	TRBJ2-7	CASSLMAGANEQYF	TGTGCCAGCAGTTTAATGGCAGGGGCCAACGAGCAGTACTTC
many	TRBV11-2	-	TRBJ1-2	CASSSITGLGGYTF	TGTGCCAGCAGCTCCATCACAGGGTTAGGAGGCTACACCTTC
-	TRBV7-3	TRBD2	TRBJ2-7	CASNLSGTSGNYEQYF	TGTGCCAGCAACTTGAGCGGGACTAGCGGGAACTACGAGCAGTACTTC
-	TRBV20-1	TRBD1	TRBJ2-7	CSATGTGLDEQYF	TGCAGTGCCACCGGGACAGGGCTGGACGAGCAGTACTTC
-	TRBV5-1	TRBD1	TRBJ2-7	CATRSGTGPNEQYF	TGCGCCACAAGATCCGGGACAGGGCCTAACGAGCAGTACTTC
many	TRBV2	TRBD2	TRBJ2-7	CASTEGPGGPYEQYF	TGTGCCAGCACCGAGGGGCCGGGAGGACCTTACGAGCAGTACTTC
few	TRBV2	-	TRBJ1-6	CASREVRNSPLHF	TGTGCCAGCAGGGAGGTTCGGAATTCACCCCTCCACTTT
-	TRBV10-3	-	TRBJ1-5	CAIRGDGEYSNQPQHF	TGTGCCATCAGGGGGGACGGGGAATATAGCAATCAGCCCCAGCATTTT
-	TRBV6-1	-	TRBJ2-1	CASRPPSRPRSYNEQFF	TGTGCCAGCAGGCCCCCCTCCCGTCCTAGATCCTACAATGAGCAGTTCTTC
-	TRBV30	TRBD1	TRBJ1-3	CAWIDRAGNTIYF	TGTGCCTGGATCGACAGGGCCGGAAACACCATATATTTT
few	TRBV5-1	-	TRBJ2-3	CASSLSPTAPLGGTDTQYF	TGCGCCAGCAGCTTGAGTCCGACAGCCCCACTCGGAGGCACAGATACGCAGTATTTT